This T cell receptor (beta chain) is drawn from a study of CXCR3-negative and CXCR3-positive naive CD8 T cells. Sorts performed in triplicate captured 300,000 to 350,000 cells each from every CD8+ T cell subset. Notes on the study in general: A higher hydrophobicity marked the TRB CDR3s of CXCR3-positive naive cells versus CXCR3-negative naive cells.

cDNA libraries for TRB were generated by 5' RACE incorporating UMI labels. TCRdb reworked the 5' RACE reads into one entry per CDR3 protein, no DNA. Reported are about 120,000 distinct CDR3 sequences; the ten largest clones contain roughly 0.3%. The CDR3 contains 13 residues. The germline CDR1 and CDR2 sequences are LGHNT and FRNRAP. Details on this clonotype: Its antigen is not identified.

This clonotype originated in a human donor in good health. Some clones in this sample may be carry-over from other donors' samples. This sequence joins TRBV12-5 and TRBJ2-1; TCRdb calls TRBD1, which cannot be checked without DNA. Source material: naive CXCR3- CD8+ T cells from blood. Regarding subset: CD45RO-CCR7+CD27+CD95- naive CD8+ T cells lacking CXCR3 (TNR3-). The CDR3 protein is CASGLTGGNEQFF.